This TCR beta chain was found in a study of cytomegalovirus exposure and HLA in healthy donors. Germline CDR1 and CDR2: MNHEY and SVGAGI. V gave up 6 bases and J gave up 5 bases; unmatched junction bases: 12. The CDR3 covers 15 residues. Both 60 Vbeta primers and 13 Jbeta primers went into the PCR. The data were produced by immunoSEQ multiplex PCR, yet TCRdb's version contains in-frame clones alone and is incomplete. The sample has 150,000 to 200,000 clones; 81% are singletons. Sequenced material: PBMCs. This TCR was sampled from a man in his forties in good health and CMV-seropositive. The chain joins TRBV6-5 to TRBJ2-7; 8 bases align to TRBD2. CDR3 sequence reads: CASSPGGEGHNEQYF. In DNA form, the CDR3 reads TGTGCCAGCAGCCCCGGGGGGGAGGGTCACAACGAGCAGTACTTC.